The rows below give T cell receptor beta chains drawn from one sample of a study of T cells in Graves' hyperthyroidism and ophthalmopathy. TCRdb analysed the multiplex PCR reads with MiXCR anew, one entry per CDR3 protein. The data hold some 530,000 distinct CDR3 sequences, with about 20% observed a single time. Specimen: blood. Receptor source: a woman between 70 and 85 years old with Graves' ophthalmopathy. Each CDR3 is given with its conserved first and last residue. The order of the fields is V gene, J gene, clone size, CDR3 length, D gene, CDR3 protein, CDR3 DNA. D genes are given only for firm matches. Rows give clone size only sometimes, using once, few, many, or a class for an expanded clone.

TRBV6-5	TRBJ1-5	many	16	TRBD1	CASSYGFRQGGQPQHF	TGTGCCAGCAGTTACGGTTTCAGACAGGGCGGACAGCCCCAGCATTTT
TRBV7-3	TRBJ1-1	few	13	.	CASSLVEHTEAFF	TGTGCCAGCAGCTTAGTAGAGCACACTGAAGCTTTCTTT
TRBV12-3/TRBV12-4	TRBJ2-7	few	14	TRBD1	CASSSETGPYEQYF	TGTGCCAGCAGTTCGGAGACAGGGCCCTACGAGCAGTACTTC
TRBV6-1	TRBJ1-5	.	14	.	CASSSLGTHQPQHF	TGTGCCAGCAGTTCCTTAGGGACCCATCAGCCCCAGCATTTT
TRBV7-2	TRBJ2-7	.	14	TRBD1	CASSLEGQGTEQYF	TGTGCCAGCAGCTTAGAGGGACAGGGTACCGAGCAGTACTTC
TRBV12-3/TRBV12-4	TRBJ2-5	many	12	.	CASSLWGETQYF	TGTGCCAGCAGTTTATGGGGGGAGACCCAGTACTTC
TRBV3-1	TRBJ2-3	.	19	.	CASSQEATGVLWQADTQYF	TGTGCCAGCAGCCAAGAGGCTACTGGCGTCTTGTGGCAAGCAGATACGCAGTATTTT
TRBV20-1	TRBJ1-5	few	10	.	CSAYQGSQHF	TGCAGTGCTTACCAGGGGAGTCAGCATTTT
TRBV2	TRBJ2-3	many	13	.	CAGKGQSTDTQYF	TGTGCCGGGAAAGGTCAAAGCACAGATACGCAGTATTTT
TRBV20-1	TRBJ2-1	few	11	.	CSSSRGTGQFF	TGCAGTTCCTCCCGGGGGACCGGGCAGTTCTTC
TRBV19	TRBJ2-5	.	17	TRBD1	CASSRTGTGLSPETQYF	TGTGCCAGTAGTAGAACCGGGACAGGACTATCCCCAGAGACTCAGTACTTC
TRBV12-3/TRBV12-4	TRBJ1-6	.	16	.	CASSLVGGRGKSPLHF	TGTGCCAGCAGTTTAGTAGGTGGCAGGGGAAAATCACCCCTCCACTTT